The 7 T cell receptor beta chains reported below all come from one sample, sequenced in a study of Ad26.COV2.S vaccination and SARS-CoV-2 variants. This sample's treatment: 15 to 20 received Ad26.COV2.S at low or high dose, single or two shots; roughly five received placebo; per-sample allocation not given. Vaccine and placebo recipients were sampled on day 63 after the first injection. Measured with immunoSEQ multiplex PCR; TCRdb has only the in-frame clones, and not every one. The table includes about 350,000 clones, roughly 90% detected once. The sample was peripheral blood, taken in a trial of Ad26.COV2.S vaccine versus placebo. Receptors were obtained from a person between 18 and 65 years old who received the Ad26.COV2.S COVID-19 vaccine or a placebo.

Only a few counts were recorded for this clone. The identical CDR3 is also encoded by other nucleotide sequences in the sample. The V and J genes are TRBV4-2 and TRBJ2-6; D uncertain. This CDR3 is 16 amino acids long. Germline CDR1 reads LGHNA; CDR2 reads YNFKEQ. Trimming left V 0 bases short and J 1 base short, with 7 bases between. CDR3 nucleotide sequence: TGTGCCAGCAGCCAAGATCTCGGGTCTGGGGCCAACGTCCTGACTTTC. Amino acids: CASSQDLGSGANVLTF.

This sequence joins TRBV18 and TRBJ1-5, with 8 bases aligning to TRBD1. The CDR3 length is 19 residues. V dropped 0 bases and J dropped 2; count of bases not matched to a gene: 12. In germline, CDR1 is KGHSH, CDR2 LQKENI. This chain's CDR3 is CASSPPGDRGREGNQPQHF. The DNA for the CDR3 is TGTGCCAGCTCACCACCGGGCGACAGGGGACGGGAGGGCAATCAGCCCCAGCATTTT.

CDR3 in amino acids: CASRPDRELGYTF. The CDR3 nucleotides read TGTGCCAGCAGGCCAGACAGGGAACTGGGCTACACCTTC. V and J are TRBV7-9 and TRBJ1-2; TRBD1 agrees at 7 bases. There are 13 residues in the CDR3. With 6 bases clipped from V and 8 bases from J, the junction kept 9 bases outside the gene matches. The V gene's germline CDR1 is SEHNR and CDR2 FQNEAQ (reference sequence).

This clone showed up just a few times. This chain connects TRBV5-4 to TRBJ1-1; D perhaps matches TRBD1 (6 bases). The germline V and J ends were trimmed by 4 bases and 0 bases, with 13 bases remaining between them. The CDR3 extends over 15 amino acids. The germline CDR1 and CDR2 sequences are SGHNT and YYREEE (reference sequence). CDR3 protein: CASSPLQGMNTEAFF. As DNA, the CDR3 is TGTGCCAGCAGCCCACTACAGGGAATGAACACTGAAGCTTTCTTT.

In DNA, the CDR3 is TGCAGCGTTGGACGTCAGGAAGTCTACGAGCAGTACTTC. This gives the protein CSVGRQEVYEQYF. This chain connects TRBV29-1 to TRBJ2-7; D is undetermined. The ends were cut back, 4 bases at V and 3 bases at J, with 13 bases in the middle. Per germline, CDR1 SQVTM and CDR2 ANQGSEA. CDR3 length: 13 residues.

The chain joins TRBV7-2 to TRBJ1-3, with a tentative D call TRBD1 (6 bases). The CDR3 consists of 14 residues. The V end lost 5 bases, the J end lost 2 bases, and 10 bases lay between the germline ends. Germline values: CDR1 SGHTA, CDR2 FQGNSA. This chain's CDR3 is CASSIRQAGNTIYF. CDR3 nucleotides: TGTGCCAGCAGCATACGACAGGCTGGAAACACCATATATTTT.

The chain couples TRBV5-6 to TRBJ1-3; D call uncertain. The V end lost 3 bases, the J end lost 1 base, and 11 bases lay between the germline ends. Germline loops: CDR1 SGHDT, CDR2 YYEEEE. The CDR3 length is 15 residues. CDR3 DNA: TGTGCCAGCAGCTGGATAAGTGATTCTGGAAACACCATATATTTT. Encoded protein: CASSWISDSGNTIYF.